The T cell receptor beta chain under discussion was sequenced for a study of T cell clonality in common variable immunodeficiency. General study findings and limits: CVID subjects showed higher TCRbeta clonality than healthy controls. Authors noted CVID clonality's cause needs subpopulation repertoire sequencing. Shared TCRbeta clones were fewer between CVID subjects than controls.

Germline assignment: CDR1 SGHDT and CDR2 YYEEEE. The CDR3 runs to 9 residues. The V end lost 7 bases, the J end lost 6 bases, and 2 bases lay between the germline ends. This clone was counted at least ten times. Its target is not known. The CDR3 end is not reached by the read, which stops 3 residues before it; the germline J gene fills it in. Assay: immunoSEQ multiplex PCR; the TCRdb copy retains only in-frame clones and omits some. This sample comprises approximately 50,000 clones, none seen once only. Most patients and controls had Caucasian heritage. Sequencing was done on a sample of peripheral blood mononuclear cells. The receptor was derived from a person aged 18 to 75 in good health. The J gene is TRBJ1-5, the V gene TRBV5-6; D remains unclear. Incomplete CDR3 DNA: TGTGCCAGCCGTCAGCCC. This gives the protein CASRQP. The CDR3 as a whole reads CASRQPQHF. Full variable domain (remainder filled in from reference TRBV5-6 and TRBJ1-5): DAGVTQSPTHLIKTRGQQVTLRCSPKSGHDTVSWYQQALGQGPQFIFQYYEEEERQRGNFPDRFSGHQFPNYSSELNVNALLLGDSALYLCASRQPQHFGDGTRLSIL.